Only a few counts were recorded for the clone carrying this T cell receptor beta chain. Its specificity is unknown. The data stem from a study of cytomegalovirus exposure and HLA in healthy donors. At the level of the study: Among the 300 to 500 donors who were genotyped, 81% fell in the genetic ancestry cluster that is associated with self-reported Caucasian donors. General study results and limits: The analysis excluded some indistinguishable V segments, including TRBV6-2 and TRBV6-3. In a later analysis, HLA-associated beta chains showed higher expansion and lower generation probabilities than comparable chains.

This CDR3 is 14 amino acids long. V dropped 6 bases and J dropped 7 bases, with 13 bases sitting between them. Germline V gives CDR1 LNHDA, CDR2 SQIVND (reference sequence). The primer mix had 60 Vbeta and 13 Jbeta primers. Sequenced by immunoSEQ multiplex PCR; TCRdb stores in-frame clones only, minus some. Here the sample spans about 93,000 clones, approximately 69% being singletons. The J gene is TRBJ1-6, the V gene TRBV19; weak D call: TRBD1 (5 bases). The specimen sequenced was PBMCs. The TCR comes from a boy younger than 18 in good health and CMV-seropositive. As DNA, the CDR3 is TGTGCCAGTAGGATACAGGCCACCAATTCACCCCTCCACTTT. Translating gives CASRIQATNSPLHF.